A single sample gave rise to the 31 T cell receptor beta chains below, sequenced in a study of neurological immune-mediated disorders (dated by TCRdb to the late 2010s). The library relied on 5' RACE. Sequencing instrument: Illumina HiSeq 2500. TCRdb reanalyzed the raw reads on its own, using fastp at Q25 for trimming and MiXCR for clone calling, and kept in-frame beta chains. Entries are consolidated by CDR3 protein sequence, retaining the most common genes and DNA. Counted in this sample were tens of thousands of distinct CDR3 sequences; around 3.5% of them appeared once. The ten largest account for 6.5% to 8% of the sample. The sample consisted of PBMCs. The receptors derive from a man in his 60s with multiple sclerosis.

This clonotype appeared many times. V and J are TRBV5-5 and TRBJ2-1; TRBD1 matches at 9 bases. The CDR3 contains 16 residues. Trimming took 0 bases from V and 6 from J; bases not matched to a gene: 7. From germline, CDR1 is SGHKS and CDR2 YYEKEE (reference sequence). This chain's CDR3 is CASSLDGTGYGNEQFF. CDR3 DNA: TGTGCCAGCAGCTTGGACGGGACAGGGTATGGCAATGAGCAGTTCTTC.

The sample holds many counts of this clonotype. V gene TRBV20-1 combines with J gene TRBJ1-2, with D uncertain. Germline V CDR1 and CDR2: DFQATT, SNEGSKA (reference sequence). This CDR3 is 12 amino acids long. V lost 2 bases to trimming and J lost 8 bases, with 12 bases between them. The CDR3 DNA is TGCAGTGCTAGATTCTTAACGGAGGGCTACACCTTC. It translates to CSARFLTEGYTF.

This clonotype was recorded at least ten times. V is TRBV20-1 and J is TRBJ2-1, with TRBD2 identical over 7 bases. The CDR3 is 14 amino acids. After removal of 5 bases from V and 5 bases from J, the junction contained 9 bases not matched to a gene. Germline V CDR1 and CDR2: DFQATT, SNEGSKA (reference sequence). The CDR3 loop is CSAQTSLSHNEQFF. DNA of the CDR3: TGCAGTGCTCAGACTAGCCTCTCACACAATGAGCAGTTCTTC.

CDR3 DNA: TGCGCCAGCAGCTTGGGGGAAACCTATGGCTACACCTTC. This sequence encodes CASSLGETYGYTF. V usage is TRBV5-1 and J usage is TRBJ1-2; no reliable D call. Deletions cut 0 bases from V and 4 bases from J, with 7 bases between. The CDR3 covers 13 residues. From germline, CDR1 is SGHRS and CDR2 YFSETQ. Variable domain in full (rest from reference TRBV5-1 and TRBJ1-2): KAGVTQTPRYLIKTRGQQVTLSCSPISGHRSVSWYQQTPGQGLQFLFEYFSETQRNKGNFPGRFSGRQFSNSRSEMNVSTLELGDSALYLCASSLGETYGYTFGSGTRLTVV.

This clonotype occurred many times. The chain is built from TRBV7-9 and TRBJ2-2; D remains unclear. The CDR3 loop spans 14 amino acids. The V end lost 1 base, the J end lost 6 bases, and 9 bases lay between the germline ends. Germline CDR1 and CDR2: SEHNR and FQNEAQ (reference sequence). CDR3 in amino acids: CASSLDGRAGELFF. The CDR3, as DNA: TGTGCCAGCAGCTTAGACGGAAGGGCCGGGGAGCTGTTTTTT.

This clonotype was counted at least ten times. V gene TRBV24-1 combines with J gene TRBJ2-1; D may be TRBD1 (5 bases). CDR1 KGHDR and CDR2 SFDVKD come from the germline V gene. The CDR3 sequence is 16 residues long. The V and J ends lost 1 base and 8 bases respectively, with 17 bases between them. The CDR3 nucleotides are TGTGCCACCAGTGATTTCACAGGCCCTGCATCGCATGAGCAGTTCTTC. Translation gives CATSDFTGPASHEQFF.

This clonotype occurred many times. The chain uses TRBV11-2 and TRBJ2-2; D might be TRBD1 (6 bases). Germline V CDR1 and CDR2: SGHAT, FQNNGV. The CDR3 contains 15 residues. V shed 5 bases and J shed 2 bases, with 12 bases lying between them. The CDR3 DNA reads as TGTGCCAGCAGCACGATACAGGGAAACACCGGGGAGCTGTTTTTT. Residues: CASSTIQGNTGELFF.

This clonotype was observed many times. V and J are TRBV12-3 or TRBV12-4 and TRBJ1-3; TRBD1 aligns across 7 bases. This CDR3 has 15 amino acids. The ends lost 6 bases at V and 2 bases at J; junction bases unmatched: 7. Here the CDR3 reads CASSPDRVTGNTIYF. The DNA for the CDR3 is TGTGCCAGCAGCCCCGACAGGGTCACTGGAAACACCATATATTTT.

This clonotype was seen a handful of times. The chain links TRBV27 to TRBJ2-7; D may be TRBD1 (5 bases). The V gene's germline CDR1 is MNHEY and CDR2 SMNVEV (reference sequence). The CDR3 totals 14 residues. V was cut by 7 bases and J by 2 bases, with 15 bases left in between. The CDR3 is CASNDRSPPYEQYF. Written as DNA, the CDR3 is TGTGCCAGCAACGACAGAAGCCCCCCCTACGAGCAGTACTTC.

This clonotype has a count of ten or more. A much larger clone sits a single nucleotide away, making a read error possible. The chain carries TRBV20-1 and TRBJ2-5; no definite D call. Deletions cut 2 bases from V and 7 bases from J, with 20 bases between. The CDR3 covers 15 residues. The germline V gene has CDR1 DFQATT and CDR2 SNEGSKA (reference sequence). The CDR3 protein is CSARYWGSGKGTQYF. Here the CDR3 DNA reads TGCAGTGCTAGATATTGGGGATCCGGAAAAGGGACCCAGTACTTC.

This clonotype was counted ten times or more. The chain couples TRBV12-3 or TRBV12-4 to TRBJ1-5; the D is unclear. V dropped 3 bases and J dropped 6 bases, with 12 bases sitting between them. The CDR3 spans 14 residues. This CDR3 is CASSFGRLGQPQHF. CDR3 DNA: TGTGCCAGCAGTTTTGGCAGATTGGGTCAGCCCCAGCATTTT.

This clonotype was seen many times. The chain recombines TRBV5-1 with TRBJ1-5; D is possibly TRBD1 (6 bases). From germline, CDR1 is SGHRS and CDR2 YFSETQ. The CDR3 has 12 amino acids. The germline V and J ends were trimmed by 8 bases and 5 bases, with 11 bases remaining between them. The CDR3 protein is CARQGRDQPQHF. Here the CDR3 DNA reads TGCGCCAGACAGGGACGGGATCAGCCCCAGCATTTT.

There are many counts of this clonotype. The CDR3 nucleotides read TGTGCCACTTCTTTGGGTAATGAGCAGTTCTTC. This gives the protein CATSLGNEQFF. The chain carries TRBV10-3 and TRBJ2-1; D unclear. The CDR3 has 11 amino acids. V was pared by 10 bases and J by 7 bases, with 11 bases between. Germline values: CDR1 ENHRY, CDR2 SYGVKD.

The sample holds many counts of this clonotype. The chain carries TRBV5-1 and TRBJ2-7, with D perhaps matching TRBD1 (6 bases). Looked up from germline, CDR1 is SGHRS and CDR2 is YFSETQ. The CDR3 spans 14 residues. V was cut by 4 bases and J by 3 bases, with 14 bases left in between. In DNA, the CDR3 is TGCGCCAGCAGCCCACCGGACAGCGTCTACGAGCAGTACTTC. Translation: CASSPPDSVYEQYF.

This clonotype was seen at least ten times. The chain has TRBV3-1 and TRBJ1-3; weak D call: TRBD1 (5 bases). The CDR3 consists of 16 residues. Germline V gene sequence: CDR1 LGHDT, CDR2 YNNKEL (reference sequence). The V gene lost 5 bases and the J gene lost 2 bases, with 16 bases spanning the gap. The CDR3 is CASSVTVQGPGNTIYF. The CDR3 DNA is TGTGCCAGCAGCGTGACAGTTCAAGGACCTGGAAACACCATATATTTT.

This clonotype was picked up a small number of times. The chain is built from TRBV5-1 and TRBJ2-1; 10 nucleotides match TRBD2. Germline CDR1 SGHRS, CDR2 YFSETQ. CDR3 length: 15 amino acids. V trimming: 0 bases; J trimming: 6 bases; junction bases outside the gene matches: 3. The CDR3: CASSLGLAGGNEQFF. CDR3 in DNA: TGCGCCAGCAGCTTGGGACTAGCGGGTGGCAATGAGCAGTTCTTC.

This clonotype was seen at least ten times. The rearrangement links TRBV6-1 to TRBJ1-4; no clear D gene. The CDR3 runs 13 residues. V was shortened by 4 bases and J by 4 bases, with 7 bases between the two germline ends. Germline values: CDR1 MNHNS, CDR2 SASEGT. In DNA form, the CDR3 reads TGTGCCAGCAGTGTGACCTTTAATGAAAAACTGTTTTTT. Its protein is CASSVTFNEKLFF.

This clonotype was detected many times. The V and J genes are TRBV5-1 and TRBJ1-1; possibly TRBD1 for D (5 bases). Germline CDR1 reads SGHRS; CDR2 reads YFSETQ. The V and J ends lost 3 bases and 1 base respectively, with 13 bases between them. This CDR3 is 15 amino acids long. In DNA, the CDR3 is TGCGCCAGCAGCTCGACTCAGGGTCGGAACACTGAAGCTTTCTTT. Its translation is CASSSTQGRNTEAFF.

This clonotype was observed at least ten times. The rearrangement links TRBV5-1 to TRBJ1-4, with TRBD1 as a possible D gene (5 bases). The germline V gene has CDR1 SGHRS and CDR2 YFSETQ. The CDR3 extends over 13 amino acids. V lost 5 bases and J 5 bases, leaving 10 bases between the germline ends. The CDR3 reads CASRETVNEKLFF. CDR3 bases: TGCGCCAGCAGAGAGACAGTAAATGAAAAACTGTTTTTT.

The V and J genes are TRBV6-5 and TRBJ2-2; 7 nucleotides agree with TRBD1. The CDR3 consists of 15 residues. Germline assignment: CDR1 MNHEY and CDR2 SVGAGI. V trimming: 3 bases; J trimming: 1 base; junction bases outside the gene matches: 2. The CDR3 loop reads CASSYSGGNTGELFF. The DNA for the CDR3 is TGTGCCAGCAGTTATTCAGGGGGGAACACCGGGGAGCTGTTTTTT.

This clonotype showed up many times. V and J are TRBV7-7 and TRBJ2-1, with D unresolved. V was pared by 4 bases and J by 0 bases, with 10 bases between. CDR1 and CDR2 (germline): SSHAT, FNYEAQ (reference sequence). The CDR3 spans 15 residues. CDR3 in amino acids: CASSSLGSSYNEQFF. In nucleotides, the CDR3 is TGTGCCAGCAGCTCCCTCGGTAGCTCCTACAATGAGCAGTTCTTC.

This clonotype was picked up many times. The chain carries TRBV19 and TRBJ1-1; D possibly corresponds to TRBD1 (5 bases). V was pared by 2 bases and J by 6 bases, with 10 bases between. This CDR3 has 13 residues. Germline V gives CDR1 LNHDA, CDR2 SQIVND (reference sequence). This CDR3 is CASSILRGSEAFF. CDR3 DNA sequence: TGTGCCAGTAGTATATTGAGGGGATCTGAAGCTTTCTTT.

The table lists this clonotype with many counts. V gene TRBV5-1 combines with J gene TRBJ2-1; 10 bases are shared with TRBD2. V shed 4 bases, J shed 11 bases, and the junction held 12 bases outside the gene matches. The germline gives CDR1 SGHRS, CDR2 YFSETQ. The CDR3 sequence is 15 residues long. The CDR3 loop reads CASSVASGRTIKQFF. Here the CDR3 DNA reads TGCGCCAGCAGCGTGGCTAGCGGGAGAACAATAAAGCAGTTCTTC.

This clonotype was observed at least ten times. The CDR3 region has the DNA TGTGCCAGCAGCCAAGACTACCAGTCAACGCAGTATTTT. The encoded protein is CASSQDYQSTQYF. This chain uses TRBV14 with TRBJ2-3; D unresolved. The length of the CDR3 is 13 residues. Trimming took off 0 bases at V and 9 bases at J, with 10 bases between the two ends. The germline gives CDR1 SGHDN, CDR2 FVKESK.

This clonotype was recorded at least ten times. The rearrangement links TRBV20-1 to TRBJ2-3; TRBD2 aligns across 10 bases. The junction had 9 bases not matched to a gene; V was cut back by 5 bases and J by 4 bases. In germline, CDR1 is DFQATT, CDR2 SNEGSKA (reference sequence). CDR3 length: 15 amino acids. This CDR3 reads CSAESGREGADTQYF. In DNA form, the CDR3 reads TGCAGTGCTGAAAGCGGGAGGGAAGGTGCAGATACGCAGTATTTT.

There are many counts of this clonotype. The CDR3 DNA follows: TGTGCCAGCAGCCACGGACTATCTAGCACAGATACGCAGTATTTT. This codes for CASSHGLSSTDTQYF. The chain couples TRBV11-3 to TRBJ2-3; the D gene is possibly TRBD2 (6 bases). V was pared by 5 bases and J by 0 bases, with 12 bases between. CDR1 and CDR2 from the germline V gene are SGHNT and YENEEA. The CDR3 is made up of 15 amino acids. Drawing the rest from reference TRBV11-3 and TRBJ2-3, the complete variable domain is EAGVVQSPRYKIIEKKQPVAFWCNPISGHNTLYWYLQNLGQGPELLIRYENEEAVDDSQLPKDRFSAERLKGVDSTLKIQPAELGDSAVYLCASSHGLSSTDTQYFGPGTRLTVL.

Many counts were recorded for this clonotype. The chain recombines TRBV12-3 or TRBV12-4 with TRBJ2-7; D might be TRBD1 (5 bases). The CDR3 loop spans 13 amino acids. V lost 3 bases and J lost 7, with 13 bases in between. CDR3: CASSFATGREQYF. The CDR3 nucleotides are TGTGCCAGCAGTTTCGCTACAGGTCGTGAGCAGTACTTC.

This clonotype was seen at least ten times. V and J are TRBV5-1 and TRBJ2-2; 9 nucleotides align to TRBD2. Germline CDR1 reads SGHRS; CDR2 reads YFSETQ. J gave up 3 bases and V 0 bases, and 3 bases lay outside the gene matches. The CDR3 is 16 residues long. Written as DNA, the CDR3 is TGCGCCAGCAGCTTGGGACTAGCGGATTACACCGGGGAGCTGTTTTTT. Its protein is CASSLGLADYTGELFF.

Many counts were recorded for this clonotype. The V gene is TRBV5-1, the J gene TRBJ1-5; D is unresolved. The CDR3 is made up of 13 amino acids. CDR1 and CDR2 from the germline V gene are SGHRS and YFSETQ. The V and J ends lost 4 bases and 9 bases respectively, with 14 bases between them. CDR3: CASSPEPIGPQHF. CDR3 sequence (DNA): TGCGCCAGCAGCCCCGAACCCATTGGGCCCCAGCATTTT. Based on the CDR3 plus reference TRBV5-1 and TRBJ1-5, the full variable domain is KAGVTQTPRYLIKTRGQQVTLSCSPISGHRSVSWYQQTPGQGLQFLFEYFSETQRNKGNFPGRFSGRQFSNSRSEMNVSTLELGDSALYLCASSPEPIGPQHFGDGTRLSIL.

This clonotype was observed a few times. This rearrangement joins TRBV29-1 to TRBJ2-2, with D uncertain. The CDR3 is made up of 13 amino acids. Germline loops: CDR1 SQVTM, CDR2 ANQGSEA. Trimming cost V 5 bases and J 6 bases, with 13 bases left between them. The DNA of the CDR3 is TGCAGCGTTCGTCCAGGTCGCCCCGGGGAGCTGTTTTTT. Amino acids: CSVRPGRPGELFF.

This clonotype was detected many times. The rearrangement uses TRBV6-1 and TRBJ1-1; a possible D gene is TRBD1 (5 bases). This CDR3 is built from 14 residues. From germline, CDR1 is MNHNS and CDR2 SASEGT. The germline V and J ends were trimmed by 6 bases and 0 bases, with 11 bases remaining between them. For the CDR3, the DNA is TGTGCCAGCAGCTCATGGGGGATGAACACTGAAGCTTTCTTT. Translation gives CASSSWGMNTEAFF.